A single T cell receptor (beta chain) is shown here with its context. What it recognizes is unknown. Use of 60 Vbeta and 13 Jbeta primers characterized the PCR. Clones were sequenced by immunoSEQ multiplex PCR, and TCRdb holds only the in-frame ones, with some missing. Of around 200,000 clones listed, 75% to 80% are singletons. The record originates from a study of cytomegalovirus exposure and HLA in healthy donors. Study-wide results and limits: The Asian-associated ancestry cluster reportedly had fewer N-insertions than the approximately 610-donor mean in a later analysis.

CDR1 MGHRA and CDR2 YSYEKL come from the germline V gene. This CDR3 contains 15 residues. V lost 2 bases and J 3 bases, leaving 14 bases between the germline ends. This sequence originates from a male donor in good health and CMV-seronegative. The V gene is TRBV4-1, the J gene TRBJ2-7; perhaps TRBD1 as D (6 bases). The sample consisted of PBMCs. The DNA of the CDR3 is TGCGCCAGCAGCCAACCTGGACAGAATTACTACGAGCAGTACTTC. Translated: CASSQPGQNYYEQYF.